One and the same sample provided the 10 T cell receptor beta chains below, sequenced in a study of technical replicates of blood from a handful of donors. The repertoire was sequenced with immunoSEQ multiplex PCR; TCRdb's copy has only in-frame clones and lacks some. The profile shows about 86,000 clones, over 90% of them singletons. Sequences were obtained from T cells isolated from PBMCs. The source of these receptors is a human donor in good health.

The rearrangement links TRBV28 to TRBJ1-2; a weak D match, TRBD1 (6 bases). V was cut by 8 bases and J by 8 bases, with 24 bases left in between. The CDR3 covers 15 residues. Germline assignment: CDR1 MDHEN and CDR2 SYDVKM. CDR3: CASYGPRTERYGYTF. The CDR3 DNA reads TGTGCCAGCTATGGACCGAGGACAGAGCGCTACGGCTACACCTTC.

The gene calls are TRBV6-5 and TRBJ2-7; TRBD2 matches at 8 bases. The CDR3 loop spans 14 amino acids. The germline V gene encodes CDR1 MNHEY and CDR2 SVGAGI. V lost 10 bases, J lost 5 bases, and 13 bases stayed unmatched. CDR3 protein: CATSKAGADNEQYF. The CDR3 DNA follows: TGTGCCACATCGAAAGCGGGAGCTGACAACGAGCAGTACTTC.

In its sample, this clone was seen once. This chain's CDR3 is CASSLLTGTGLGDGYTF. CDR3 sequence (DNA): TGTGCCAGCAGTTTATTAACCGGGACAGGGCTGGGCGATGGCTACACCTTC. The chain uses TRBV27 and TRBJ1-2, with 9 bases fitting TRBD1. The germline gives CDR1 MNHEY, CDR2 SMNVEV (reference sequence). After removal of 1 base from V and 6 bases from J, the junction contained 12 bases not matched to a gene. This CDR3 is built from 17 residues.

The chain uses TRBV18 and TRBJ2-7; 7 nucleotides line up with TRBD1. With V trimmed by 3 bases and J by 3 bases, 11 bases remained unmatched. Germline CDR1 and CDR2: KGHSH and LQKENI. There are 16 residues in the CDR3. The CDR3 nucleotides are TGTGCCAGCTCACCGGAGATGAGCTCAGGGGGCTACGAGCAGTACTTC. Its translation is CASSPEMSSGGYEQYF.

The table lists this clone with a count of one. V is TRBV12-2 and J is TRBJ2-1; the D call in the table, TRBD2, was not verified against the DNA. TRBV12-2 represents a pseudogene. This CDR3 contains 12 residues. CDR3 DNA sequence: TGTGCAAGTCGCTTAGGGGAGAATGAGCAGTTCTTC. It specifies CASRLGENEQFF.

This chain uses TRBV7-6 with TRBJ1-4; no definite D call. V lost 1 base and J lost 5, with 8 bases in between. The CDR3 is 14 amino acids. Germline V gene lookup returns CDR1 SGHVS and CDR2 FNYEAQ. The CDR3 spells CASSLGTLNEKLFF. CDR3 sequence (DNA): TGTGCCAGCAGCTTAGGGACTCTCAATGAAAAACTGTTTTTT.

The rearrangement uses TRBV7-9 and TRBJ2-7; D is perhaps TRBD1 (5 bases). CDR1 is SEHNR, CDR2 FQNEAQ, per germline (reference sequence). V was trimmed by 4 bases and J by 4 bases, leaving 8 bases between them. This CDR3 is built from 12 residues. DNA of the CDR3: TGTGCCAGCAGCTCGTCAGGGTACGAGCAGTACTTC. Translating it yields CASSSSGYEQYF.

This chain links TRBV6-5 with TRBJ1-1; D not resolved. The CDR3 extends over 15 amino acids. The V gene's germline CDR1 is MNHEY and CDR2 SVGAGI. V lost 6 bases to trimming and J lost 2 bases, with 16 bases between them. Here the CDR3 DNA reads TGTGCCAGCAGGCCTGGTGGGTGGGCAAACACTGAAGCTTTCTTT. Its translation is CASRPGGWANTEAFF.

The rearrangement joins TRBV5-1 to TRBJ1-2; TRBD1 matches at 12 bases. The germline CDR1 and CDR2 sequences are SGHRS and YFSETQ. CDR3 length: 18 amino acids. V shed 4 bases and J 4 bases; nucleotides not matched to a gene: 14. CDR3 region: CASSRTGQGALTSYGYTF. CDR3 bases: TGCGCCAGCAGCCGTACGGGACAGGGGGCGCTGACTAGCTATGGCTACACCTTC.

The V call is TRBV29-1, the J call TRBJ2-2, with TRBD1 matching 8 bases. The CDR3 covers 14 residues. The ends lost 8 bases at V and 1 base at J; junction bases unmatched: 6. CDR1 and CDR2 from the germline V gene are SQVTM and ANQGSEA. The DNA of the CDR3 is TGCAGCATCTCCGGGACAGGGAACACCGGGGAGCTGTTTTTT. Its protein product is CSISGTGNTGELFF.